This T cell receptor (beta chain) originates from a study of blood T cell repertoires in COVID-19. With regard to this clone: This sample includes further DNA sequences coding for the same CDR3.

Using immunoSEQ multiplex PCR, the repertoire was profiled, and TCRdb retains in-frame clones only, with some absent. The sample carries tens of thousands of clones, roughly 87% recorded once. Germline loops: CDR1 SEHNR, CDR2 FQNEAQ (reference sequence). This CDR3 has 12 residues. V lost 2 bases and J lost 8, with 9 bases in between. The TCR sequence derives from a human donor in a cohort sampled during active COVID-19. The chain uses TRBV7-9 and TRBJ1-2; D gene unclear. Sequencing was done on a sample of peripheral blood. This chain's CDR3 is CASSLRGHGYTF. CDR3 nucleotide sequence: TGTGCCAGCAGCTTACGAGGGCACGGCTACACCTTC.